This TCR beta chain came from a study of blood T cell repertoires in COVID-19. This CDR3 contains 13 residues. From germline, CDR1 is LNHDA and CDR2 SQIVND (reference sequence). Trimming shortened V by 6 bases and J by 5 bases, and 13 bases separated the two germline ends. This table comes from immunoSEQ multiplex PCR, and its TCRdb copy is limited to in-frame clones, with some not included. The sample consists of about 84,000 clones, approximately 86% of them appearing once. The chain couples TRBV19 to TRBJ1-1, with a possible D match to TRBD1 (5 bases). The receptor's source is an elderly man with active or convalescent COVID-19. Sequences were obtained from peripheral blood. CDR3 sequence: CASSDSRDTEAFF. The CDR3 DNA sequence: TGTGCCAGTAGCGACAGTAGAGATACTGAAGCTTTCTTT.